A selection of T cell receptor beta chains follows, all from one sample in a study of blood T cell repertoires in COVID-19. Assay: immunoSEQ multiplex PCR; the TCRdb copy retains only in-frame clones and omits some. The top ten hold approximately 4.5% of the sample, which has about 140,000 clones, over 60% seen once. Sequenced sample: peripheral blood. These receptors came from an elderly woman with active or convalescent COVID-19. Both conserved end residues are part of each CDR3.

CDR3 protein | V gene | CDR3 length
CASRQANEKLFF | TRBV4-2 | 12
CASSLADSGLSGNTIYF | TRBV7-6 | 17
CASSDPNLNTEAFF | TRBV2 | 14
CASRAGGEETQYF | TRBV6-1 | 13
CASSSELAGGTDTQYF | TRBV5-1 | 16
CAWSVDRSGSPLHF | TRBV30 | 14
CASRRGGATGELFF | TRBV28 | 14
CASSLMGRGTTETQYF | TRBV5-4 | 16
CASSWGPGNTIYF | TRBV27 | 13
CASSLTPGVGEKLFF | TRBV5-1 | 15
CAAARQGSDSPLHF | TRBV7-3 | 14